Listed below are T cell receptor beta chains from one sample, sequenced in a study of T cell responses to AZD1222 COVID-19 vaccine. Repertoires were generated with immunoSEQ multiplex PCR, while TCRdb's copy carries only in-frame clones and drops some. The data hold around 120,000 clones, with roughly nine tenths observed a single time. Sequencing used peripheral blood, obtained on day 0 of AZD1222 vaccination. The receptors come from an adult in good health. Each CDR3 is given with its conserved first and last residue. A D gene is named only where the DNA matches it firmly. Size is stated for part of the rows, as once, few or many counts, or as a class when the clone is expanded.

>TRBJ2-7|-|-|TRBV2
TGTGCCAGCTCGACAGACTCCTACGAGCAGTACTTC
CASSTDSYEQYF
>TRBJ1-5|-|-|TRBV12-3/TRBV12-4
TGTGCCAGCAGTTCCTTAGGTTCTCAGCCCCAGCATTTT
CASSSLGSQPQHF
>TRBJ2-1|TRBD2|-|TRBV27
TGTGCCAGCAGAGTAGGCCGGGGACTAGCGGAACTATCTAACAATGAGCAGTTCTTC
CASRVGRGLAELSNNEQFF
>TRBJ2-3|-|-|TRBV7-9
TGTGCCAGCAGCCCGAAGGGTAGCTTGGAAGGCTTAGATACGCAGTATTTT
CASSPKGSLEGLDTQYF
>TRBJ2-4|-|-|TRBV7-9
TGTGCCAGCAGTTTTACCCACGAGGGCAAAAACATTCAGTACTTC
CASSFTHEGKNIQYF
>TRBJ1-2|-|-|TRBV30
TGTGCCTGGAGGCCCCAGGAATTTTATGGCTACACCTTC
CAWRPQEFYGYTF
>TRBJ2-1|-|-|TRBV4-1
TGCGCCAGCAGCTTCCGCTCCTACAATGAGCAGTTCTTC
CASSFRSYNEQFF
>TRBJ2-5|-|-|TRBV27
TGTGCCAGCAGTGGGACCCAAGAGACCCAGTACTTC
CASSGTQETQYF
>TRBJ1-1|-|-|TRBV27
TGTGCCAGCAGTCGGCGGGACATTTACACTGAAGCTTTCTTT
CASSRRDIYTEAFF
>TRBJ2-3|TRBD1|-|TRBV6-6
TGTGCCAGCAGCCCCACAGGGGGAACCACAGATACGCAGTATTTT
CASSPTGGTTDTQYF
>TRBJ1-2|-|-|TRBV15
TGTGCCACCAGCAGAGATCGGGAAGGAATCGGCTATGGCTACACCTTC
CATSRDREGIGYGYTF
>TRBJ2-7|TRBD2|-|TRBV2
TGTGCCAGCATTGAGACTAGCGCTTCCGCCTACGAGCAGTACTTC
CASIETSASAYEQYF
>TRBJ1-5|-|-|TRBV3-1/TRBV3-2
TGTGCCAGCAGCCACAGGGTCCAGCCCCAGCATTTT
CASSHRVQPQHF
>TRBJ2-7|-|few|TRBV20-1
TGCAGTGCAGACCAGGGTAACGAGCAGTACTTC
CSADQGNEQYF
>TRBJ2-5|TRBD2|-|TRBV6-5
TGTGCCAGCAGTCCCTCACGGGGGGGAGAGACCCAGTACTTC
CASSPSRGGETQYF
>TRBJ2-7|-|-|TRBV24-1
TGTGCCACCAGTGTCGACGGTTACGAGCAGTACTTC
CATSVDGYEQYF
>TRBJ2-7|-|-|TRBV6-5
TGTGCCAGCAGCCGAAGGGGGGGCGAGCAGTACTTC
CASSRRGGEQYF
>TRBJ1-1|-|-|TRBV29-1
TGCAGCGTTGAGGACCTGAACACTGAAGCTTTCTTT
CSVEDLNTEAFF
>TRBJ1-2|TRBD1|-|TRBV5-8
TGTGCCAGCAGCTTGGGACAGGGGACTCCAAATGGCTACACCTTC
CASSLGQGTPNGYTF
>TRBJ2-6|-|-|TRBV6-5
TGTGCCAGCAGTTCGAGCCTCAGCTCTGGGGCCAACGTCCTGACTTTC
CASSSSLSSGANVLTF
>TRBJ1-1|-|few|TRBV6-5
TGTGCCAGCAGTTACGGCCAGGGAGCGACTGAAGCTTTCTTT
CASSYGQGATEAFF
>TRBJ1-2|-|-|TRBV4-2
TGTGCCAGCAGCCTTAGGGGTTCCGGCTACACCTTC
CASSLRGSGYTF
>TRBJ2-2|-|-|TRBV7-2
TGTGCCAGCAGCTTAGGTCTAGGGATCACCGGGGAGCTGTTTTTT
CASSLGLGITGELFF
>TRBJ1-4|-|-|TRBV5-1
TGCGCCAGCAGCCCGCGACCAGCTACTAATGAAAAACTGTTTTTT
CASSPRPATNEKLFF
>TRBJ1-1|-|-|TRBV5-4
TGTGCCAGCAGCCCTGCGGCCCGGGCTGAAGCTTTCTTT
CASSPAARAEAFF
>TRBJ2-5|-|once|TRBV14
TGTGCCAGCAGCCGCGGGGAGACTAGAGCTCAAGAGACCCAGTACTTC
CASSRGETRAQETQYF
>TRBJ1-1|-|-|TRBV2
TGTGCCAGCAAGGCAGACATGAACACTGAAGCTTTCTTT
CASKADMNTEAFF
>TRBJ2-7|-|-|TRBV24-1
TGTGCCACCAGTGACCCGTGGGTCGACGAGCAGTACTTC
CATSDPWVDEQYF
>TRBJ1-1|-|-|TRBV5-1
TGCGCCAGCAGCTTGGACATCGGGACCCAAGGAGCTTTCTTT
CASSLDIGTQGAFF
>TRBJ1-4|-|-|TRBV27
TGTGCCAGCAAGGCCCAGGGGAGAGGGTGGAAACTGTTTTTT
CASKAQGRGWKLFF
>TRBJ2-3|-|-|TRBV10-3
TGTGCCATCAGTGAGCTGGCTAGCACAGATACGCAGTATTTT
CAISELASTDTQYF
>TRBJ1-1|-|-|TRBV2
TGTGCCAGCACTCGAAGGGTACCGAACACTGAAGCTTTCTTT
CASTRRVPNTEAFF
>TRBJ2-7|-|-|TRBV4-2
TGTGCCAGCAGCCAAGATCGACCGTCCTCCTACGAGCAGTACTTC
CASSQDRPSSYEQYF
>TRBJ1-1|-|-|TRBV7-2
TGTGCCAGCAGCCAAAGGGACGGCGGAGGGACTGAAGCTTTCTTT
CASSQRDGGGTEAFF
>TRBJ1-4|-|-|TRBV18
TGTGCCAGCTCACCATCGGGAACTAATGAAAAACTGTTTTTT
CASSPSGTNEKLFF
>TRBJ2-7|-|-|TRBV4-1
TGCGCCAGCAGCCAGGGGAGGGGGGGAAGATACGAGCAGTACTTC
CASSQGRGGRYEQYF
>TRBJ2-7|-|-|TRBV5-1
TGCGCCAGCAGCTTGGCCGGGACACCCGAGCAGTACTTC
CASSLAGTPEQYF
>TRBJ2-2|-|-|TRBV11-3
TGTGCCAGCAGCCAGACATCCACCGGGGAGCTGTTTTTT
CASSQTSTGELFF
>TRBJ2-7|-|once|TRBV3-1/TRBV3-2
TGTGCCAGCAGCCAAGGTATCTACGAGCAGTACTTC
CASSQGIYEQYF
>TRBJ2-5|TRBD2|-|TRBV9
TGTGCCAGCAGCCCCCGACTAGCGGGAGTAGGGGAGACCCAGTACTTC
CASSPRLAGVGETQYF
>TRBJ2-7|-|-|TRBV27
TGTGCCAGCAGTTCCCTCTACGAGCAGTACTTC
CASSSLYEQYF
>TRBJ2-3|-|-|TRBV20-1
TGCAGTGCTAGAGTAGCGGATACGCAGTATTTT
CSARVADTQYF